In its sample, the clone carrying this TCR beta chain was seen many times. The antigen is unknown. V gave up 1 base and J gave up 2 bases; unmatched junction bases: 4. CDR1 and CDR2 from the germline V gene are SGHRS and YFSETQ. The CDR3 extends over 15 amino acids. This sample is part of a study of T-cell memory formation after mild COVID-19. Study in general: TCR clusters were largely donor specific. Study conclusions and caveats: Among contracting clones, CD4+ were mainly CM/EM and CD8+ enriched in EMRA.

UMIs and sample barcodes were carried by the TCR alpha and TCR beta cDNA libraries that 5'RACE produced using constant-segment primers. One entry per CDR3 protein, called by TCRdb with MiXCR from the 5' RACE reads. The data contain roughly 250,000 distinct CDR3 sequences, 16% of them singletons. Sequenced sample: PBMCs or a T cell subset sorted from them (not recorded which). The V gene is TRBV5-1, the J gene TRBJ2-7, with 9 bases aligning to TRBD1. The clonotype originates from a man aged 18 to 30 who had mild COVID-19 (a few samples of this study predate the infection). Cell type and time point are not known. The CDR3 nucleotides read TGCGCCAGCAGCTTGATGACAGGGGGGGCCTACGAGCAGTACGTC. Translated, it gives CASSLMTGGAYEQYV.